These 9 T cell receptor beta chains share one sample of origin, sequenced in a study of glioma-infiltrating T cells. Using RNA template, CDR3s of TCR alpha and beta were amplified with iRepertoire arm-PCR. TCRdb processed the multiplex PCR reads anew with MiXCR; each CDR3 protein has one entry. The table lists fewer than 110,000 distinct CDR3 sequences, about 30% of them singletons. The source material was glioma tissue, nonneoplastic brain tissue, or PBMCs (not recorded which). The receptors derive from a human donor with low-grade glioma or glioblastoma, undergoing nonglioma brain surgery, or in good health (not recorded which).

This clonotype came up many times. The chain combines TRBV6-6 with TRBJ2-7; D is uncertain. V was clipped by 2 bases and J by 3 bases, with 11 bases between them. The CDR3 loop spans 14 amino acids. Per the germline V gene, CDR1 is MNHNY and CDR2 is SVGAGI (reference sequence). CDR3 coding DNA: TGTGCCAGCAGTTACGGTAGGGAAAACTACGAGCAGTACTTC. Its translation: CASSYGRENYEQYF.

The chain employs TRBV12-3 or TRBV12-4 and TRBJ1-3; no clear D gene. The V end was cut by 5 bases, the J end by 0 bases, with 17 bases between. The CDR3 extends over 17 amino acids. The CDR3 nucleotides are TGTGCCAGCAGTGGCCAAGGTAGTACGAGCTCTGGAAACACCATATATTTT. It encodes CASSGQGSTSSGNTIYF.

This clonotype came up many times. The genes are TRBV28 and TRBJ1-1; possible D gene TRBD1, 5 bases. Germline CDR1 MDHEN, CDR2 SYDVKM. CDR3 length equals 13 residues. V was shortened by 7 bases and J by 10 bases, with 19 bases between the two germline ends. CDR3 bases: TGTGCCAGCACCCTGACAAGGGGTACGGGAGCTTTCTTT. The encoded protein is CASTLTRGTGAFF.

As regards this clonotype: Given a much more abundant clone one base away, this may be a read error. The chain joins TRBV27 to TRBJ2-1; D is perhaps TRBD1 or TRBD2 (5 bases each). Trimming shortened V by 11 bases and J by 10 bases, and 12 bases separated the two germline ends. Germline V lookup: CDR1 MNHEY, CDR2 SMNVEV (reference sequence). This CDR3 spans 10 amino acids. The CDR3 loop is CAVLGEEQFF. CDR3 sequence (DNA): TGTGCCGTCCTGGGGGAGGAGCAGTTCTTC.

This clonotype was seen ten or more times. The J gene is TRBJ2-3, the V gene TRBV27; possible D gene TRBD2, 7 bases. The V and J ends lost 7 bases and 1 base respectively, with 12 bases between them. Germline CDR1 reads MNHEY; CDR2 reads SMNVEV (reference sequence). The length of the CDR3 is 14 residues. This CDR3 is CASNRAGGTDTQYF. Written as DNA, the CDR3 is TGTGCCAGCAACAGGGCGGGGGGCACAGATACGCAGTATTTT.

In this sample, this clonotype turned up many times. This rearrangement joins TRBV10-3 to TRBJ2-5, with D possibly being TRBD1 (5 bases). Germline assignment: CDR1 ENHRY and CDR2 SYGVKD. V was clipped by 0 bases and J by 7 bases, with 12 bases between them. The CDR3 has 14 amino acids. CDR3: CAISESSGAGTQYF. CDR3 sequence (DNA): TGTGCCATCAGTGAGTCAAGTGGGGCCGGGACCCAGTACTTC.

This clonotype turned up a few times. The chain links TRBV18 to TRBJ2-7; D is tentatively TRBD1 or TRBD2 (6 bases each). Germline V gene lookup returns CDR1 KGHSH and CDR2 LQKENI. The germline V and J ends were trimmed by 6 bases and 0 bases, with 15 bases remaining between them. The CDR3 covers 15 residues. As DNA, the CDR3 is TGTGCCAGCTCCCGGCTGACGGGGGCCTCCTACGAGCAGTACTTC. The encoded protein is CASSRLTGASYEQYF.

Points on this clonotype: A single base separates this from a much larger clone, so it may be a read error. This rearrangement joins TRBV29-1 to TRBJ2-1, with D uncertain. The length of the CDR3 is 14 residues. The germline CDR1 and CDR2 sequences are SQVTM and ANQGSEA. The CDR3 nucleotides read TGCGGCGTTGAAGACGATCCCTCCTACAATGAGCAGTTCTTC. Its translation is CGVEDDPSYNEQFF.

This clonotype was observed at least ten times. V gene TRBV27 combines with J gene TRBJ1-6; 7 nucleotides agree with TRBD1. Germline lookup yields CDR1 MNHEY and CDR2 SMNVEV (reference sequence). The CDR3 is made up of 16 amino acids. V was clipped by 5 bases and J by 13 bases; unmatched bases: 17. This CDR3 is CASSPRRQGGGSPLHF. CDR3 DNA: TGTGCCAGCAGTCCCCGCCGACAGGGCGGTGGGAGTCCCCTCCACTTT.